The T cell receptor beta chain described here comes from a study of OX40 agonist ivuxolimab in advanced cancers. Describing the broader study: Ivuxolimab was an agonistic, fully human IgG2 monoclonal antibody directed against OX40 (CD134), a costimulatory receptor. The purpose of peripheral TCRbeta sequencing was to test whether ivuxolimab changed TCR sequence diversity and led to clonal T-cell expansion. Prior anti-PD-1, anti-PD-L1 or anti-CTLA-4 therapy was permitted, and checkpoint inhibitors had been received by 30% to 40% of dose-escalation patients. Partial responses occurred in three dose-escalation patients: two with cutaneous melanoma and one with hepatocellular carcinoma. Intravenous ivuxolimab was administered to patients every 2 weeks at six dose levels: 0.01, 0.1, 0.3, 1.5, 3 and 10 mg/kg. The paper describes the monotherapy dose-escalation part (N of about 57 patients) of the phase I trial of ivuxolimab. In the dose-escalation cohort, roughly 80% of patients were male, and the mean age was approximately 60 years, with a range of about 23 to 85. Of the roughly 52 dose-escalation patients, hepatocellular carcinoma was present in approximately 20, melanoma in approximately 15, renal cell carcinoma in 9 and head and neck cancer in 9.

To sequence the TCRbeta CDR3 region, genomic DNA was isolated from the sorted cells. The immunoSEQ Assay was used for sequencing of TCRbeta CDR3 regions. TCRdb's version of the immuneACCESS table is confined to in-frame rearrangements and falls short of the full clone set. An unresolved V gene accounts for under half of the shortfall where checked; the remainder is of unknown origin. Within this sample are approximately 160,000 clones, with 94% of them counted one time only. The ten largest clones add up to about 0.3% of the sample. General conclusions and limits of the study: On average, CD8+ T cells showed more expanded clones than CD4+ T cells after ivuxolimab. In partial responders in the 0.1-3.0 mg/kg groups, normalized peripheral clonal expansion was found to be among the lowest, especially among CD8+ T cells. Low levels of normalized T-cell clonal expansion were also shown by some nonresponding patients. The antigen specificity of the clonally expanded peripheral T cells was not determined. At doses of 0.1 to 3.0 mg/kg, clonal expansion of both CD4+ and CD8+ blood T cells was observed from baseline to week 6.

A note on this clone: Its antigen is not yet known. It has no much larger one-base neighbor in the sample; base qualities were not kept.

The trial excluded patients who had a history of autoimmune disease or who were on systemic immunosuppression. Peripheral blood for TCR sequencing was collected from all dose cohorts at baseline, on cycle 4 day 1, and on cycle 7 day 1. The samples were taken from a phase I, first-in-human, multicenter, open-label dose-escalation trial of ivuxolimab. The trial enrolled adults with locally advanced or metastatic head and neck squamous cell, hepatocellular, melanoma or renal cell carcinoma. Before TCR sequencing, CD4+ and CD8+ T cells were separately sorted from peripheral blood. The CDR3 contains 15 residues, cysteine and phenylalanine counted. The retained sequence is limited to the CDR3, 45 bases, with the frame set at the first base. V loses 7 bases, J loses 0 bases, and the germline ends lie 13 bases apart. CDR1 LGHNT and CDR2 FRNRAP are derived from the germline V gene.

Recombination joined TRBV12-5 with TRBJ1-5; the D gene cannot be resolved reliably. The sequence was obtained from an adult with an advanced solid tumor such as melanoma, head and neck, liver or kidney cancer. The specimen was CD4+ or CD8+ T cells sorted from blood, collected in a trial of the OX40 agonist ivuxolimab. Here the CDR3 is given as CASAPLVPSNQPQHF. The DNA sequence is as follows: TGTGCTAGTGCCCCCTTGGTCCCTAGCAATCAGCCCCAGCATTTT.